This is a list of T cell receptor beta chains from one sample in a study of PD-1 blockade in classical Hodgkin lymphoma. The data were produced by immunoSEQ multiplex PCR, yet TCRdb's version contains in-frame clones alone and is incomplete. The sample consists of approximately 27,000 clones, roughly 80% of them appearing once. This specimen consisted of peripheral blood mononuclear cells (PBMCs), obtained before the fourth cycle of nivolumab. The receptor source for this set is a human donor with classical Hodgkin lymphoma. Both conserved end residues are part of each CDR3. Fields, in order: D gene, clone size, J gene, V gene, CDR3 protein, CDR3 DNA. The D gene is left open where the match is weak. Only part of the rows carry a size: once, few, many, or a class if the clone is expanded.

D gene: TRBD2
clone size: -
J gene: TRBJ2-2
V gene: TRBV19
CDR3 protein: CASGGLAGSGELFF
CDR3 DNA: TGTGCCAGTGGGGGACTAGCGGGGTCCGGGGAGCTGTTTTTT

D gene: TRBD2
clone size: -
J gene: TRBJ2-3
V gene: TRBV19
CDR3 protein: CASSLAGGTDTQYF
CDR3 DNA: TGTGCCAGTAGTCTAGCGGGCGGGACAGATACGCAGTATTTT

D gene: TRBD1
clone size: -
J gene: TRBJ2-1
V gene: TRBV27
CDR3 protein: CASSLQGASNEQFF
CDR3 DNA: TGTGCCAGCAGTTTACAGGGGGCGAGCAATGAGCAGTTCTTC

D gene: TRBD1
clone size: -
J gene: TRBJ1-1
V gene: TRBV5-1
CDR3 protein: CASSHYGQGLMNTEAFF
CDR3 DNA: TGCGCCAGCAGCCATTATGGACAGGGCCTTATGAACACTGAAGCTTTCTTT

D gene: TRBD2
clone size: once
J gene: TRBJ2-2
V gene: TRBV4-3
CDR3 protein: CASSQVGGAYTGELFF
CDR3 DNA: TGCGCCAGCAGCCAAGTCGGGGGGGCCTACACCGGGGAGCTGTTTTTT

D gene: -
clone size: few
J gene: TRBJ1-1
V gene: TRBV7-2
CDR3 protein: CASSRTMNTEAFF
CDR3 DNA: TGTGCCAGCAGCCGAACAATGAACACTGAAGCTTTCTTT

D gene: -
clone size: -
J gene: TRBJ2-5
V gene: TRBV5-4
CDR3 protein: CATATLTSGVETQYF
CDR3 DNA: TGTGCCACCGCCACCTTGACTAGTGGAGTCGAGACCCAGTACTTC

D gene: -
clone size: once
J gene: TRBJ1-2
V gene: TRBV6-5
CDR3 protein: CASRIYETGHYGYTF
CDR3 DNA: TGTGCCAGCAGAATATACGAAACTGGACACTATGGCTACACCTTC

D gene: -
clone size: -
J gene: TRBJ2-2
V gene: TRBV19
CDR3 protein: CASRGGTEKGTGELFF
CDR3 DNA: TGTGCCAGTAGAGGCGGGACTGAGAAAGGCACCGGGGAGCTGTTTTTT

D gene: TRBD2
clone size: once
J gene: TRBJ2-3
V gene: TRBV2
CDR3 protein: CASTRTGGGGTDTQYF
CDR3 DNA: TGTGCCAGCACCCGCACCGGTGGGGGGGGCACAGATACGCAGTATTTT

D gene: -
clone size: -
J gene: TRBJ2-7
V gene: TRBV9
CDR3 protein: CASSVDVPFYEQYF
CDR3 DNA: TGTGCCAGCAGCGTAGACGTCCCGTTCTACGAGCAGTACTTC

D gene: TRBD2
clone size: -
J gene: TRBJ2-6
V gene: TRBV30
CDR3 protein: CAWTGGAGANVLTF
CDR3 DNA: TGTGCCTGGACGGGGGGGGCTGGGGCCAACGTCCTGACTTTC

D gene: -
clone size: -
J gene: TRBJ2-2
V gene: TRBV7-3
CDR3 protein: CASSFAGAPTGELFF
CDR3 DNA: TGTGCCAGCAGCTTCGCCGGGGCTCCCACCGGGGAGCTGTTTTTT

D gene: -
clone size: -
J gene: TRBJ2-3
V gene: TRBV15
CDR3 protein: CATSSQTRTDTQYF
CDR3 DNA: TGTGCCACCAGCAGTCAGACTCGCACAGATACGCAGTATTTT

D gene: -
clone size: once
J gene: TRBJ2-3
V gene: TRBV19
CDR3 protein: CASSINIGTDTQYF
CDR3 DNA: TGTGCCAGTAGTATTAACATAGGCACAGATACGCAGTATTTT

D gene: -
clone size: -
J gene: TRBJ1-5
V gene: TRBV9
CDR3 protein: CASSVDGFSNQPQHF
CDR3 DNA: TGTGCCAGCAGCGTAGATGGGTTCAGCAATCAGCCCCAGCATTTT

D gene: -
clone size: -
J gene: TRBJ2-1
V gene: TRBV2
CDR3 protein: CASTGQSSYNEQFF
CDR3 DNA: TGTGCCAGCACTGGACAGAGCTCCTACAATGAGCAGTTCTTC

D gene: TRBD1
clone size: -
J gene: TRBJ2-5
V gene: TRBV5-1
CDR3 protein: CASSLSPGGLGETQYF
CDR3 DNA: TGCGCCAGCAGCTTGAGTCCAGGGGGCTTAGGGGAGACCCAGTACTTC

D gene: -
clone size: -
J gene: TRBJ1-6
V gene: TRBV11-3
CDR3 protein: CASSFAGSNSPLHF
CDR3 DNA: TGTGCCAGCAGCTTCGCAGGGAGTAATTCACCCCTCCACTTT

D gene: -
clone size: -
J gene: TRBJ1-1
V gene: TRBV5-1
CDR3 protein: CASSLVGQNTEAFF
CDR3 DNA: TGCGCCAGCAGCTTGGTAGGGCAGAACACTGAAGCTTTCTTT

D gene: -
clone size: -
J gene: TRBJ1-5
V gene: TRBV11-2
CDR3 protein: CASSLARALQPQHF
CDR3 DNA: TGTGCCAGCAGCTTAGCCAGGGCTCTGCAGCCCCAGCATTTT

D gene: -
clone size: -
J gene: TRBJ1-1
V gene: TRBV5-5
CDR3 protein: CASSWTVNTEAFF
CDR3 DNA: TGTGCCAGCAGCTGGACAGTGAACACTGAAGCTTTCTTT

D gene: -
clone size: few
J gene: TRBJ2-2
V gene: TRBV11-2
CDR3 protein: CASSPNPTATGELFF
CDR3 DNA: TGTGCCAGCAGCCCTAACCCTACAGCAACCGGGGAGCTGTTTTTT

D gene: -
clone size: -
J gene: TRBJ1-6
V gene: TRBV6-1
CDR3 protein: CASSVHNSPLHF
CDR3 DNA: TGTGCCAGCAGTGTACATAATTCACCCCTCCACTTT

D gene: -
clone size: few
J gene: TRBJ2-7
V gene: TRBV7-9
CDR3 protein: CASSFIGTYEQYF
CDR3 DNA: TGTGCCAGCAGCTTTATAGGAACCTACGAGCAGTACTTC

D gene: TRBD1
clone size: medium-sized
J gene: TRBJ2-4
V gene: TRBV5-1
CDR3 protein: CASSPRTGGLGNIQYF
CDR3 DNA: TGCGCCAGCAGCCCCCGGACAGGGGGATTGGGAAACATTCAGTACTTC

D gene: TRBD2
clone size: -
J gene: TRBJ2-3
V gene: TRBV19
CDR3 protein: CASSIDPRPRLAGFNTSTDTQYF
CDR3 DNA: TGTGCCAGTAGTATAGACCCACGACCCAGACTAGCGGGGTTCAACACTAGCACAGATACGCAGTATTTT

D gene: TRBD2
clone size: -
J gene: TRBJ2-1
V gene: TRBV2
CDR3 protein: CASREVGGAVYEQFF
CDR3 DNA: TGTGCCAGCAGGGAGGTCGGGGGGGCCGTCTATGAGCAGTTCTTC

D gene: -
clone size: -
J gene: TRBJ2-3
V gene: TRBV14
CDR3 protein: CASSLLRTTSTDTQYF
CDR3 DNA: TGTGCCAGCAGCCTTCTACGTACCACTAGCACAGATACGCAGTATTTT

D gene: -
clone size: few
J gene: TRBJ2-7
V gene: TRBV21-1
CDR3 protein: CASRRRDRGYEQYF
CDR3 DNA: TGTGCCAGCAGACGGCGGGACAGGGGCTACGAGCAGTACTTC

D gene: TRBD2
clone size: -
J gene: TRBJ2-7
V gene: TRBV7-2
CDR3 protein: CASSLAPSGVVYEQYF
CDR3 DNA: TGTGCCAGCAGCTTAGCCCCCAGCGGGGTGGTCTACGAGCAGTACTTC

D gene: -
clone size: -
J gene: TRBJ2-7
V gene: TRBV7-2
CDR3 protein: CASSLYPPVTYEQYF
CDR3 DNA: TGTGCCAGCAGCTTATACCCCCCAGTGACCTACGAGCAGTACTTC

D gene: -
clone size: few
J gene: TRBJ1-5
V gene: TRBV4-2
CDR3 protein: CAHRPLLVDQPQHF
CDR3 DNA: TGTGCCCACAGACCTCTCTTAGTGGATCAGCCCCAGCATTTT

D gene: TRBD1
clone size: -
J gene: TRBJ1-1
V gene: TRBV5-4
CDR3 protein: CASSLQGAAEAFF
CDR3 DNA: TGTGCCAGCAGCTTACAGGGGGCGGCTGAAGCTTTCTTT

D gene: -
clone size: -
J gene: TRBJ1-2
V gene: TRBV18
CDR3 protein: CASSPGGRKNYGYTF
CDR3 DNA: TGTGCCAGCTCCCCCGGAGGTCGAAAGAACTATGGCTACACCTTC

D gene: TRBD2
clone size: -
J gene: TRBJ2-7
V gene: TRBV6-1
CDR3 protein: CASSLGGASYEQYF
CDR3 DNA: TGTGCCAGCAGTCTCGGGGGGGCGTCCTACGAGCAGTACTTC

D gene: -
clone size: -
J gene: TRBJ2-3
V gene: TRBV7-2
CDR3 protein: CASSSMGDTQYF
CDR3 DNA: TGTGCCAGCAGCTCCATGGGGGATACGCAGTATTTT

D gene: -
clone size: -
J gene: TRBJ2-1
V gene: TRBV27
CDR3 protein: CASSLGGANNEQFF
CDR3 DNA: TGTGCCAGCAGTTTAGGGGGAGCAAACAATGAGCAGTTCTTC